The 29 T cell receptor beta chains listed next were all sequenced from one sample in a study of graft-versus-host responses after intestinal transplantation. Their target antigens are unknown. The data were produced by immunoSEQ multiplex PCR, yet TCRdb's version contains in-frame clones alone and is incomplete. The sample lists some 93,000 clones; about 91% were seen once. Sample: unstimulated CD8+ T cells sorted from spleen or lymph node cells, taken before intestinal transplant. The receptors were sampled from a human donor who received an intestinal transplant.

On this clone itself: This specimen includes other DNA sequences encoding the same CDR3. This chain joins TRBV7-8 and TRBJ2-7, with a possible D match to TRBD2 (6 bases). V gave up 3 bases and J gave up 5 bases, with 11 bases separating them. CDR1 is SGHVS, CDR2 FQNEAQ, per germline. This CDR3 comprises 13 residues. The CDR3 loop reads CASSLGSGDEQYF. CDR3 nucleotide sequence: TGTGCCAGCAGCTTGGGATCGGGGGACGAGCAGTACTTC.

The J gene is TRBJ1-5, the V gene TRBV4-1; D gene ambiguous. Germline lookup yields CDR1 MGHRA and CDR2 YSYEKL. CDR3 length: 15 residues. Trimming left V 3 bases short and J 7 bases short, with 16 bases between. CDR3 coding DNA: TGCGCCAGCAGCCAGTCCGGGATCCGGAGGCAGCCCCAGCATTTT. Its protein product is CASSQSGIRRQPQHF.

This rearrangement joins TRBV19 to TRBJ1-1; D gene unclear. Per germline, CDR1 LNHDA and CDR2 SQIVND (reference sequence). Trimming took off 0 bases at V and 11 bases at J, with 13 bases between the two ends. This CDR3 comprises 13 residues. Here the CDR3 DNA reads TGTGCCAGTAGTATAGATCTCCTTAGGGAGGCTTTCTTT. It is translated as CASSIDLLREAFF.

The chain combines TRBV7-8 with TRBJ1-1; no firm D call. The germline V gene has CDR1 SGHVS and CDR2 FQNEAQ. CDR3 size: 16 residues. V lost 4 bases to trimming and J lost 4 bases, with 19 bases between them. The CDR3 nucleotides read TGTGCCAGCAGCTACGGCCCCGGTCTTCGGGGCACTGAAGCTTTCTTT. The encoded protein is CASSYGPGLRGTEAFF. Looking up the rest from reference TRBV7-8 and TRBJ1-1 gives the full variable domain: GAGVSQSPRYKVAKRGQDVALRCDPISGHVSLFWYQQALGQGPEFLTYFQNEAQLDKSGLPSDRFFAERPEGSVSTLKIQRTQQEDSAVYLCASSYGPGLRGTEAFFGQGTRLTVV.

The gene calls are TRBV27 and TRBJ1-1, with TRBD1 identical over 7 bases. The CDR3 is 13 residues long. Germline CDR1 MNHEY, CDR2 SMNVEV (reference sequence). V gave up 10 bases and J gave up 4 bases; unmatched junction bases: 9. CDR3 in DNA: TGTGCCACCACACAGGGGTGGGGCACTGAAGCTTTCTTT. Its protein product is CATTQGWGTEAFF.

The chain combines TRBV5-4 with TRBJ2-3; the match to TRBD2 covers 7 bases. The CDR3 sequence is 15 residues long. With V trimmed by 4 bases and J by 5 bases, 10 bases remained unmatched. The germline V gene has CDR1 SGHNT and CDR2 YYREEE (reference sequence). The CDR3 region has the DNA TGTGCCAGCAGCCCAGCGGGGTCCCCCGGAGATACGCAGTATTTT. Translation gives CASSPAGSPGDTQYF. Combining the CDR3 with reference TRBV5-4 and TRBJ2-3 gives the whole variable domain ETGVTQSPTHLIKTRGQQVTLRCSSQSGHNTVSWYQQALGQGPQFIFQYYREEENGRGNFPPRFSGLQFPNYSSELNVNALELDDSALYLCASSPAGSPGDTQYFGPGTRLTVL.

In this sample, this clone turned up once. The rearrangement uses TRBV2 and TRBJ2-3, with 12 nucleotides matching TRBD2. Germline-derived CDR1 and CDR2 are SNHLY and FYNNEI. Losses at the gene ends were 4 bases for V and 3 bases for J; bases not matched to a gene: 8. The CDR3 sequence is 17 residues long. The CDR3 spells CASSAFELAGGTDTQYF. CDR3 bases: TGTGCCAGCAGTGCTTTCGAACTAGCGGGAGGTACAGATACGCAGTATTTT.

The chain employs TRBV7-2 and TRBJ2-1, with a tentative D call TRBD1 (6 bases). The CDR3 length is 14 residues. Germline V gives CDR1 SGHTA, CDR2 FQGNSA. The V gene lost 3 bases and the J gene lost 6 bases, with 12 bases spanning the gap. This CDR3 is CASSFLGGVNEQFF. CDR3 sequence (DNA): TGTGCCAGCAGCTTCCTAGGGGGTGTCAATGAGCAGTTCTTC.

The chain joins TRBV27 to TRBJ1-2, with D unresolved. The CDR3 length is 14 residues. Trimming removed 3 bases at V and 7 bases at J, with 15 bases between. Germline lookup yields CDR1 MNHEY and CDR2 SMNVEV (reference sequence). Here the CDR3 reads CASSFLQDNGGYTF. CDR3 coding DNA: TGTGCCAGCAGTTTCCTCCAAGACAATGGTGGCTACACCTTC.

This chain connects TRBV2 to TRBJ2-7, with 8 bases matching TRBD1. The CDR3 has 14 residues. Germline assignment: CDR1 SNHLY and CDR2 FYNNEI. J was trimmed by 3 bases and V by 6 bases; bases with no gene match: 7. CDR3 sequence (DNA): TGTGCCAGCAGATTTCCCGGGACAGGCTACGAGCAGTACTTC. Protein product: CASRFPGTGYEQYF.

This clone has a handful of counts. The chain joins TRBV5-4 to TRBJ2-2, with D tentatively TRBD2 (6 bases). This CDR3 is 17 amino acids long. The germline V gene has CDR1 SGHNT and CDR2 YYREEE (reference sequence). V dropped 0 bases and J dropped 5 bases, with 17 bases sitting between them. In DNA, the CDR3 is TGTGCCAGCAGCTTGGGAGTGGGAGAGGAGGGGACCGGGGAGCTGTTTTTT. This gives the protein CASSLGVGEEGTGELFF.

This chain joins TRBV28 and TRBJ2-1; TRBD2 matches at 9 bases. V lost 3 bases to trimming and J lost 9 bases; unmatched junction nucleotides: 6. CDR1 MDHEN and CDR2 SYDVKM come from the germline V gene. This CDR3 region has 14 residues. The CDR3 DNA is TGTGCCAGCAGTTTCGGGACTAGCTCGGGTGAGCAGTTCTTC. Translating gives CASSFGTSSGEQFF.

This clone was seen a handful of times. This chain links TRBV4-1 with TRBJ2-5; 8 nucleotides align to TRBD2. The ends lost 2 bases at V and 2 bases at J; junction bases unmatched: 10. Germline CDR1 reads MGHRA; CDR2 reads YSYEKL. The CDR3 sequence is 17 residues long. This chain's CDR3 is CASSQWGREVGQETQYF. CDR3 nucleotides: TGCGCCAGCAGCCAATGGGGGCGGGAGGTGGGGCAAGAGACCCAGTACTTC.

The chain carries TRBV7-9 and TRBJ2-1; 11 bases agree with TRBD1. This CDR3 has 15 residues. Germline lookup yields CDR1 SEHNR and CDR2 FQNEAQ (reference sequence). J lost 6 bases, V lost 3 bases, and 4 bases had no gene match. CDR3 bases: TGTGCCAGCAGCTTCCGGGACAGGGGGATCAATGAGCAGTTCTTC. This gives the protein CASSFRDRGINEQFF. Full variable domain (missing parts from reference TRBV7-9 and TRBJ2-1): DTGVSQNPRHKITKRGQNVTFRCDPISEHNRLYWYRQTLGQGPEFLTYFQNEAQLEKSRLLSDRFSAERPKGSFSTLEIQRTEQGDSAMYLCASSFRDRGINEQFFGPGTRLTVL.

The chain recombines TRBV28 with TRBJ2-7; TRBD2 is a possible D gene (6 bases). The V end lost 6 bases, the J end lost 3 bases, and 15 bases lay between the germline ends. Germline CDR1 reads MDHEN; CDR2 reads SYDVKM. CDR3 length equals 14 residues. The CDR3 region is CASSLLGLDYEQYF. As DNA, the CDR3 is TGTGCCAGCAGCCTACTGGGACTGGACTACGAGCAGTACTTC.

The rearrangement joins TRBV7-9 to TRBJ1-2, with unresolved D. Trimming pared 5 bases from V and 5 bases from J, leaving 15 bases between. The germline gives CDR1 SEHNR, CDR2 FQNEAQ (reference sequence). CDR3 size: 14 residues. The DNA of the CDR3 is TGTGCCAGCAGCCGAGGAGCGGCGGAATATGGCTACACCTTC. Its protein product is CASSRGAAEYGYTF.

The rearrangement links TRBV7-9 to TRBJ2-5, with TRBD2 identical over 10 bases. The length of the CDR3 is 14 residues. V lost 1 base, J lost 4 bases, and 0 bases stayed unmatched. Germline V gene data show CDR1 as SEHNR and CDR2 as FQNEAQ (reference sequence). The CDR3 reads CASSLVAGGETQYF. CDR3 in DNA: TGTGCCAGCAGCTTAGTAGCGGGAGGAGAGACCCAGTACTTC.

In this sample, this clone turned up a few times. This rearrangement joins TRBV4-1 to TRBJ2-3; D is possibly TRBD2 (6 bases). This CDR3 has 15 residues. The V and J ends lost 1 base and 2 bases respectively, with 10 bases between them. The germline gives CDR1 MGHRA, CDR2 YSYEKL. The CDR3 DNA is TGCGCCAGCAGCCAAGGGTGGACTACCACAGATACGCAGTATTTT. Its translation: CASSQGWTTTDTQYF.

The CDR3, as DNA: TGTGCCAGTAGTATAATGCGGGGAGGCACTGAAGCTTTCTTT. This gives the protein CASSIMRGGTEAFF. This chain links TRBV19 with TRBJ1-1; no definite D call. V was shortened by 2 bases and J by 4 bases, with 11 bases between the two germline ends. The CDR3 is made up of 14 amino acids. Germline values: CDR1 LNHDA, CDR2 SQIVND (reference sequence).

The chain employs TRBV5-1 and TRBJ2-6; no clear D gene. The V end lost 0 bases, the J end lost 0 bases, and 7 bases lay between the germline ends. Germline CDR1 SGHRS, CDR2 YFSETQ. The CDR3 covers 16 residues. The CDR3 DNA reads TGCGCCAGCAGCTTGGCCAGGTTCTCTGGGGCCAACGTCCTGACTTTC. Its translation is CASSLARFSGANVLTF.

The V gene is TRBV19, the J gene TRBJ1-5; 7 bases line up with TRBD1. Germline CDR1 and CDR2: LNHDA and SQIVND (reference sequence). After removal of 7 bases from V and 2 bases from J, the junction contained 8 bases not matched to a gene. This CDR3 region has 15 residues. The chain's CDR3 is CASTKTGEGNQPQHF. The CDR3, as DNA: TGTGCCAGTACCAAAACAGGGGAGGGCAATCAGCCCCAGCATTTT.

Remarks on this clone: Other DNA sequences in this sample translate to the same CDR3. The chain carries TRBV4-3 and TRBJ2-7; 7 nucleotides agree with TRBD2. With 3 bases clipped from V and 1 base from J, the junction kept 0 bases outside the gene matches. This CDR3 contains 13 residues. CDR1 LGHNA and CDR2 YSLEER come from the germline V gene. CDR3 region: CASSQGLSYEQYF. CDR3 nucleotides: TGCGCCAGCAGCCAGGGACTATCCTACGAGCAGTACTTC.

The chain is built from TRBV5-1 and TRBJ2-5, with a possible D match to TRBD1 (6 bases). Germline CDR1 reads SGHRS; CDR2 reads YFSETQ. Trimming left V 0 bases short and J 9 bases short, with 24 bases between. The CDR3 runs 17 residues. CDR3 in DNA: TGCGCCAGCAGCTTGGGTGGTCGGACAGCAAACCCTTTTGCCCAGTACTTC. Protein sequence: CASSLGGRTANPFAQYF.

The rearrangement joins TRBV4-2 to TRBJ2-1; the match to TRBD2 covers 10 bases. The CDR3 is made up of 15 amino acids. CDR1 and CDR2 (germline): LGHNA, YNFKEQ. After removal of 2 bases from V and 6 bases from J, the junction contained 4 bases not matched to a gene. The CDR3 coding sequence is TGTGCCAGCAGCCAACAAGCGGGAGGGGCCAATGAGCAGTTCTTC. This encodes CASSQQAGGANEQFF.

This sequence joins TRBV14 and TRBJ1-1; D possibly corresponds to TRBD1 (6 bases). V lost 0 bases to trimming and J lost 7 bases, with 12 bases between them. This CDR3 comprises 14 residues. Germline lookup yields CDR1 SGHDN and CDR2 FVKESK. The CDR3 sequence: CASSQDRDKDEAFF. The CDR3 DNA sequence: TGTGCCAGCAGCCAAGATCGGGACAAAGATGAAGCTTTCTTT.

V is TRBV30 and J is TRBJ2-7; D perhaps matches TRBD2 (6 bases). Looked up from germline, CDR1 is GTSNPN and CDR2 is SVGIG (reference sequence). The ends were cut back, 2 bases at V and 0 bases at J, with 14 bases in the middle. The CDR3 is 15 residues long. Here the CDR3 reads CAWSSWDFSSYEQYF. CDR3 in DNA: TGTGCCTGGAGTTCTTGGGACTTTAGCTCCTACGAGCAGTACTTC.

CDR3 DNA: TGTGCCAGCCACGGACAGGGGAGCTACGAGCAGTACTTC. Amino acid sequence: CASHGQGSYEQYF. The chain carries TRBV7-9 and TRBJ2-7, with 9 bases aligning to TRBD1. Trimming removed 8 bases from V and 3 bases from J; junction bases left unmatched: 5. Germline CDR1 SEHNR, CDR2 FQNEAQ (reference sequence). The CDR3 covers 13 residues.

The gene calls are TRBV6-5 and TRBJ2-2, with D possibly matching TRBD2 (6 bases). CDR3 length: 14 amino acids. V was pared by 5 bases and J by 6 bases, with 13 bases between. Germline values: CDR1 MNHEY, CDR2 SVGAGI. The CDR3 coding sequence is TGTGCCAGCAGTCCCGGACTATATTCCGGGGAGCTGTTTTTT. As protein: CASSPGLYSGELFF.

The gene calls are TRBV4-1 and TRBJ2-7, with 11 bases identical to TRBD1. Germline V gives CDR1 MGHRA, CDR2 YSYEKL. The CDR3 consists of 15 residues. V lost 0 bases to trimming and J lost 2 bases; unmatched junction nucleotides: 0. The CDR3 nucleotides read TGCGCCAGCAGCCAAGAGGGACAGGGGGCCTACGAGCAGTACTTC. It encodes CASSQEGQGAYEQYF.